The present T cell receptor (beta chain) was sequenced within a study of regulatory T cells in long-lasting Graves disease. In this sample, this clonotype turned up a few times. The antigen is undetermined. Study observations and caveats: Newly diagnosed Graves' patients exceeded persistent ones in TCR diversity. In persistent patients, shared public clonotypes (roughly 2,800) outnumbered those in new patients (around 1,000).

TCR beta libraries were built with iRepertoire HTBI primers and Arm-PCR of CDR3 regions. How the authors handled the data: From all samples, identification returned approximately 14 TRBJ and approximately 61 TRBV segments. TCRdb reprocessed the multiplex PCR reads via MiXCR and lists one record per CDR3 protein. These V and J calls derive from TCRdb rather than the authors' analysis. In the table there are some 430,000 distinct CDR3 sequences, under 25% of which are singletons. Stated time point: persistent/refractory GD, antithyroid drugs over 5 years with positive TRAb. With RNA extracted from PBMCs as input, the TCR library was made. American Thyroid Association guidelines were used to diagnose Graves' disease. Per germline, CDR1 SGHDT and CDR2 YYEEEE. CDR3 length: 15 residues. Trimming removed 4 bases from V and 4 bases from J, with 17 bases in between.

The material sequenced was peripheral blood mononuclear cells (PBMCs), taken when the disease was refractory, from a patient treated with antithyroid drugs. V usage is TRBV5-6 and J usage is TRBJ1-2; D might be TRBD1 (6 bases). This receptor was taken from a female donor with Graves disease. The CDR3 here is CASSPGGRAIYGYTF. CDR3 nucleotides: TGTGCCAGCAGCCCGGGGGGCAGGGCCATCTATGGCTACACCTTC.